This TCR beta chain was sequenced during a study of control samples from healthy donors and cancer patients. V was shortened by 7 bases and J by 0 bases, with 10 bases between the two germline ends. Germline V gives CDR1 LNHDA, CDR2 SQIVND (reference sequence). The CDR3 covers 14 residues. Only in-frame clones appear in the TCRdb table, and some are missing; sequencing was by immunoSEQ multiplex PCR. The sample has 130,000 or so clones; roughly 94% are singletons. The receptor was derived from a man aged 60-69 years with colorectal cancer. The rearrangement uses TRBV19 and TRBJ1-5, with D uncertain. Specimen: PBMCs. The CDR3 spells CASNLLISNQPQHF. The CDR3, as DNA: TGTGCCAGTAATTTGTTAATTAGCAATCAGCCCCAGCATTTT.